Reported below is one TCR beta chain. Its antigen remains unknown. V was pared by 2 bases and J by 2 bases, with 20 bases between. Per germline, CDR1 SGHKS and CDR2 YYEKEE (reference sequence). The CDR3 runs 17 residues. The sample originates from a study of cytomegalovirus exposure and HLA in healthy donors. General study results and limits: Beyond CMV serostatus, there was no information to go on about immune exposure.

The PCR was carried out with 60 Vbeta primers and 13 Jbeta primers. Some clones are missing from TCRdb's copy, which holds only in-frame ones; the method was immunoSEQ multiplex PCR. The sample consists of over 130,000 clones, approximately 72% of them appearing once. The chain employs TRBV5-5 and TRBJ2-7; D is unclear. Sequencing was done on a sample of PBMCs. The clonotype comes from a woman between 55 and 75 years old in good health and CMV-seronegative. Here the CDR3 reads CASSLFPVTRVTYEQYF. Written as DNA, the CDR3 is TGTGCCAGCAGCTTATTCCCGGTAACCCGCGTAACCTACGAGCAGTACTTC. Full variable domain (remainder filled in from reference TRBV5-5 and TRBJ2-7): DAGVTQSPTHLIKTRGQQVTLRCSPISGHKSVSWYQQVLGQGPQFIFQYYEKEERGRGNFPDRFSARQFPNYSSELNVNALLLGDSALYLCASSLFPVTRVTYEQYFGPGTRLTVT.